Following are 3 T cell receptor beta chains from one sample sequenced in a study of T cell responses to AZD1222 COVID-19 vaccine. Sequencing used immunoSEQ multiplex PCR; TCRdb keeps in-frame clones, though not all of them. The sample contains around 150,000 clones, around 90% of which appear only once. The sequences come from peripheral blood, collected 28 days after the second AZD1222 dose. The receptors originated from an adult who received the AZD1222 COVID-19 vaccine.

V and J are TRBV4-1 and TRBJ2-2; 14 nucleotides line up with TRBD2. The CDR3 spans 20 residues. The V gene end was trimmed by 5 bases and the J gene end by 3 bases; junction bases not matched to a gene: 14. CDR1 is MGHRA, CDR2 YSYEKL, per germline. In DNA form, the CDR3 reads TGCGCCAGCAGCTACCGAGGAGGGACTAGCGGGAGACTGGACACCGGGGAGCTGTTTTTT. Translating gives CASSYRGGTSGRLDTGELFF.

The chain links TRBV28 to TRBJ2-7, with D perhaps matching TRBD1 (6 bases). The ends were cut back, 7 bases at V and 3 bases at J, with 22 bases in the middle. The CDR3 has 16 amino acids. CDR1 and CDR2 from the germline V gene are MDHEN and SYDVKM. The CDR3 protein is CASKTTSWTDDYEQYF. The CDR3 nucleotides are TGTGCCAGCAAGACGACCTCTTGGACAGACGACTACGAGCAGTACTTC.

V and J are TRBV6-6 and TRBJ2-1, with TRBD2 matching 8 bases. Looked up from germline, CDR1 is MNHNY and CDR2 is SVGAGI (reference sequence). The CDR3 totals 19 residues. The V segment lost 5 bases and the J segment 2 bases; nucleotides outside the gene matches: 17. The DNA for the CDR3 is TGTGCCAGCAGTCATCCACGGGAGAGAGGGACTAGGGCCTACAATGAGCAGTTCTTC. This translates into CASSHPRERGTRAYNEQFF.